This is a list of T cell receptor beta chains from one sample in a study of Graves' ophthalmopathy and Graves' hyperthyroidism. TCRdb re-analysed the multiplex PCR reads in MiXCR, keeping a single row per CDR3 protein. The sample contains roughly 400,000 distinct CDR3 sequences, 15% to 20% of which appear only once. The specimen sequenced was peripheral blood. The receptors shown here come from a woman aged 18-29 years with Graves' ophthalmopathy. CDR3s include the opening cysteine and the closing phenylalanine or tryptophan. The D gene is left open where the match is weak. For some rows the clone size is stated as once, few or many, or as a class when expanded; others skip it.

j_call d_call v_call clone_size cdr3_aa cdr3_nt
TRBJ1-5 - TRBV28 many CASSSPSGVGNQPQHF TGTGCCAGCAGTTCCCCCAGCGGGGTTGGCAATCAGCCCCAGCATTTT
TRBJ2-5 - TRBV6-5 - CASSYSGYRYQETQYF TGTGCCAGCAGTTACTCTGGGTACCGGTACCAAGAGACCCAGTACTTC
TRBJ2-5 - TRBV20-1 many CSAKITGGETQYF TGCAGTGCTAAGATCACCGGAGGGGAGACCCAGTACTTC
TRBJ1-2 - TRBV28 - CASSLRGEVGYGYTF TGTGCCAGCAGTTTACGGGGGGAGGTTGGCTATGGCTACACCTTC
TRBJ2-7 - TRBV25-1 many CASSRGPYEQYF TGTGCCAGCAGTCGGGGACCCTACGAGCAGTACTTC
TRBJ2-5 - TRBV28 many CASSSGGAGQTQYF TGTGCCAGCAGTTCAGGCGGGGCGGGACAGACCCAGTACTTC
TRBJ2-2 - TRBV9 many CASRQPRGELFF TGTGCCAGCAGGCAACCACGCGGGGAGCTGTTTTTT
TRBJ1-1 - TRBV6-1 many CASSDAGVSEAFF TGTGCCAGCAGTGACGCAGGGGTCTCTGAAGCTTTCTTT
TRBJ2-2 - TRBV6-1 - CASRQDGHANTGELFF TGTGCCAGCAGGCAGGACGGGCACGCGAACACCGGGGAGCTGTTTTTT
TRBJ1-1 TRBD1 TRBV7-2 many CASSPQGQANTEAFF TGTGCCAGCAGCCCCCAAGGACAGGCGAACACTGAAGCTTTCTTT
TRBJ2-7 TRBD1 TRBV7-9 many CASSRTGEYEQYF TGTGCCAGCAGCCGGACAGGGGAGTACGAGCAGTACTTC
TRBJ2-7 - TRBV25-1 many CASSERAGYSYEQYF TGTGCCAGCAGTGAAAGGGCAGGGTACTCCTACGAGCAGTACTTC
TRBJ2-7 - TRBV2 many CASSLREGSYEQYF TGTGCCAGCAGTCTCCGGGAAGGCTCCTACGAGCAGTACTTC
TRBJ2-5 - TRBV12-5 many CASGFPEGTQYF TGTGCTAGTGGTTTCCCCGAGGGGACCCAGTACTTC
TRBJ2-5 TRBD1 TRBV6-5 - CASSYWTGSTQETQYF TGTGCCAGCAGTTACTGGACAGGGAGTACCCAAGAGACCCAGTACTTC
TRBJ2-7 - TRBV7-3 many CASSLTGADEQYF TGTGCCAGCAGCCTCACGGGCGCGGACGAGCAGTACTTC
TRBJ2-2 - TRBV3-1 many CASSQDPVSGELFF TGTGCCAGCAGCCAAGACCCTGTCTCGGGGGAGCTGTTTTTT
TRBJ1-5 - TRBV6-2/TRBV6-3 many CASCGPGEWNQPQHF TGTGCCAGCTGCGGACCAGGGGAATGGAATCAGCCCCAGCATTTT
TRBJ1-6 - TRBV28 many CASSLRGGNSPLHF TGTGCCAGCAGTTTACGCGGGGGCAATTCACCCCTCCACTTT
TRBJ1-2 - TRBV29-1 many CSAGTGGTEIYGYTF TGCAGCGCCGGGACTGGGGGGACGGAAATCTATGGCTACACCTTC
TRBJ1-3 - TRBV12-3/TRBV12-4 - CATGGSTGNTIYF TGTGCCACCGGGGGGTCGACTGGAAACACCATATATTTT
TRBJ2-7 - TRBV25-1 many CASSLTGLTYEQYF TGTGCCAGCAGCCTGACAGGCCTCACCTACGAGCAGTACTTC
TRBJ2-7 - TRBV7-9 - CASSLRDHGYEQYF TGTGCCAGCAGCTTAAGGGACCATGGCTACGAGCAGTACTTC